Listed here is a single T cell receptor (beta chain). The clone's antigen remains unknown. Per-nucleotide qualities are absent, and no much larger clonotype sits a single base away. Reading from cysteine to phenylalanine, the CDR3 counts 15 amino acids. Only the CDR3 region is kept as DNA, spanning 45 bases read in frame from base 1. In the germline V gene (reference sequence), CDR1 corresponds to SEHNR and CDR2 to FQNEAQ. Germline trimming: 5 bases from V, 4 bases from J; junction bases outside gene matches: 10. The data stem from a study of STAT5B mutations in CD4+ large granular lymphocyte leukemia (dated by TCRdb to 2021 to 2024). Broadly, across the study: Among the healthy controls, the CDR3 'QG' motif was associated with a particular HLA allele. TCRbeta repertoires of CD4+ T-cell large granular lymphocyte leukemia patients were compared with those of healthy blood donors. The purity of purified fractions was confirmed by flow cytometry on FACSCanto II or FACSVerse to exceed 95% among lymphocytes.

The immunoSEQ assay at survey resolution was applied to genomic DNA for sequencing of TCRbeta rearrangements. The paper's data handling went like this. In the TCR sequencing data, the lowest productive clonotype frequency that could be detected was 2.59 x 10-5. Analyses included only productive TCRbeta rearrangements, meaning complete and in-frame sequences. The clonality of each sample was calculated as Simpson clonality in the immunoSEQ Analyzer version 3.0. Clones were categorized by frequency as very rare, small, medium, large (1-20%) or hyperexpanded (>20%). Generation probabilities were estimated with OLGA 1.2.3, V-gene circos plots were generated with VDJtools, specificities were searched for in VDJdb, and CDR3 motifs were identified with GLIPH. Held by TCRdb, this immuneACCESS table contains in-frame sequences only and omits some clones. Under half of the omission traces to an unresolved V gene where checked; the cause of the rest is unknown. V and J calls and clone size are copied from that table; D and trimming were computed from the DNA. The sample profile shows roughly 34,000 clones; roughly 79% of them were found once. Around 4.3% of the sample is taken by the ten largest.

Buffy coats from roughly 37 blood donors, supplied by the Finnish Red Cross blood service, were used as healthy controls. All TCR-sequenced material derived from peripheral blood: patient blood samples and healthy donor buffy coats. Ficoll-Hypaque gradient centrifugation was used to isolate peripheral blood mononuclear cells. For the healthy controls, CD4+ cells were obtained from buffy coats by magnetic purification. The Gentra Puregene Cell and Tissue kit was used to extract genomic DNA, and a Qubit 2.0 fluorometer was used to measure the amount of genomic DNA. What the study reported, not specific to this receptor: Main leukemic clonotypes were private to each patient, although approximately 25% appeared at low frequency in other patients' non-leukemic repertoires. The data were not HLA-matched, and the relatively small sample size could explain the higher clonality seen in CD4+ compared with CD8+ T-LGLL. TRBV06-family usage was enriched among the top patient clones (8/27) compared with healthy controls (2/35). Compared with healthy CD4+ repertoires, CD4-sorted patient repertoires appeared more clonal, and this difference remained even after the putative leukemic clones were removed.

Sequenced input: CD4+ T cells from blood buffy coats. The clonotype comes from a human donor in good health. The chain is assembled from TRBV7-9 and TRBJ2-5, and TRBD1 matches 7 of the central bases. The CDR3 region: CASSRRVGGGETQYF. The bases read TGTGCCAGCAGCCGTCGGGTAGGGGGCGGAGAGACCCAGTACTTC.